Listed here is a single TCR beta chain. What it recognizes is unknown. The CDR3 consists of 12 residues. V was shortened by 6 bases and J by 4 bases, with 8 bases between the two germline ends. Germline CDR1 reads ENHRY; CDR2 reads SYGVKD. The record originates from a study of cytomegalovirus exposure and HLA in healthy donors. Study-level background: Among the 400 or so donors who were genotyped, approximately 76% fell in the genetic ancestry cluster that is associated with self-reported Caucasian donors.

Vbeta (60) and Jbeta (13) primers were used in the PCR. Generated by immunoSEQ multiplex PCR, the TCRdb table keeps only in-frame clones and is missing some. The sample has roughly 200,000 clones, 80% seen once. Findings and limits, study-wide: Later genetic work tied a missense DCLRE1C variant to beta-chain V and J trimming. Upon later analysis, HLA-associated TCR beta chains proved more clonally expanded than other, equally common chains. Links to common viral pathogens appeared, in a later analysis, for several of the most significant clusters.

Sequences were obtained from PBMCs. The clonotype comes from a boy aged 5-17 years in good health and CMV-seronegative. The rearrangement links TRBV10-3 to TRBJ2-3, with a weak D call TRBD1 (5 bases). The CDR3 reads CAIRDTPDTQYF. CDR3 coding DNA: TGTGCCATCAGGGACACTCCAGATACGCAGTATTTT.